Each of the 10 T cell receptor beta chains below was sequenced from the same sample in a study of blood T cell repertoires in COVID-19. The repertoire was sequenced with immunoSEQ multiplex PCR; TCRdb's copy has only in-frame clones and lacks some. Of about 87,000 clones in the sample, about 79% were seen once. The material sequenced was peripheral blood. These receptors all come from a woman between 45 and 60 years old with acute or convalescent COVID-19.

V usage is TRBV7-8 and J usage is TRBJ1-3; 9 nucleotides agree with TRBD1. The V and J ends lost 1 base and 2 bases, in that order; junction bases with no gene match: 0. Germline assignment: CDR1 SGHVS and CDR2 FQNEAQ. The CDR3 sequence is 15 residues long. The CDR3 sequence: CASSLGQGAGNTIYF. The CDR3 coding sequence is TGTGCCAGCAGCTTAGGACAGGGGGCTGGAAACACCATATATTTT. Using reference TRBV7-8 and TRBJ1-3 for the parts outside the CDR3, the full variable domain is GAGVSQSPRYKVAKRGQDVALRCDPISGHVSLFWYQQALGQGPEFLTYFQNEAQLDKSGLPSDRFFAERPEGSVSTLKIQRTQQEDSAVYLCASSLGQGAGNTIYFGEGSWLTVV.

This clone showed up just once. The chain couples TRBV19 to TRBJ2-1, with TRBD2 matching 10 bases. Germline CDR1 reads LNHDA; CDR2 reads SQIVND (reference sequence). V trimming: 3 bases; J trimming: 7 bases; junction bases outside the gene matches: 9. CDR3 length: 16 residues. This CDR3 is CASSIPSGGGINEQFF. The CDR3 DNA reads TGTGCCAGTAGTATTCCTAGCGGGGGTGGAATTAATGAGCAGTTCTTC. The full variable domain, with the rest looked up from reference TRBV19 and TRBJ2-1, is DGGITQSPKYLFRKEGQNVTLSCEQNLNHDAMYWYRQDPGQGLRLIYYSQIVNDFQKGDIAEGYSVSREKKESFPLTVTSAQKNPTAFYLCASSIPSGGGINEQFFGPGTRLTVL.

The chain uses TRBV16 and TRBJ1-1; no definite D call. Per germline, CDR1 KGHSY and CDR2 FQNENV. The CDR3 extends over 12 amino acids. Trimming stripped 0 bases from V and 7 bases from J, with 6 bases between. This chain's CDR3 is CASSQSSVEAFF. The CDR3, as DNA: TGTGCCAGCAGCCAATCCTCAGTTGAAGCTTTCTTT.

This clone was picked up a small number of times. The gene calls are TRBV28 and TRBJ1-6; 8 positions match TRBD1. Trimming removed 5 bases from V and 5 bases from J; junction bases left unmatched: 5. CDR1 is MDHEN and CDR2 is SYDVKM in the germline V gene. The CDR3 has 15 amino acids. The CDR3 sequence: CASSKPGQDNSPLHF. The DNA of the CDR3 is TGTGCCAGCAGTAAACCGGGACAGGATAATTCACCCCTCCACTTT.

This chain connects TRBV19 to TRBJ1-4; D is unresolved. The CDR3 spans 14 residues. Germline V gives CDR1 LNHDA, CDR2 SQIVND (reference sequence). Deletions cut 3 bases from V and 7 bases from J, with 12 bases between. CDR3: CASSIRPGGEKLFF. DNA of the CDR3: TGTGCCAGTAGTATTCGGCCTGGCGGTGAAAAACTGTTTTTT.

The J gene is TRBJ1-2, the V gene TRBV6-5; 7 nucleotides agree with TRBD1. Trimming took 5 bases from V and 4 from J; bases not matched to a gene: 10. CDR3 size: 15 residues. Germline CDR1 is MNHEY and CDR2 is SVGAGI. In DNA, the CDR3 is TGTGCCAGCAGTCCTCCAGGGGGAGGCGGCTATGGCTACACCTTC. Translating it yields CASSPPGGGGYGYTF.

This clone was counted a few times. The chain links TRBV19 to TRBJ1-1, with D maybe TRBD1 (5 bases). This CDR3 contains 13 residues. The germline gives CDR1 LNHDA, CDR2 SQIVND (reference sequence). Trimming pared 4 bases from V and 8 bases from J, leaving 14 bases between. The CDR3: CASSTSAGEEAFF. CDR3 coding DNA: TGTGCCAGTAGTACCTCTGCGGGGGAGGAAGCTTTCTTT.

The CDR3 coding sequence is TGTGCCAGCAGGGTGCCTTTCCGGACAGCTTATAGCAATCAGCCCCAGCATTTT. Translation gives CASRVPFRTAYSNQPQHF. V usage is TRBV28 and J usage is TRBJ1-5; D is possibly TRBD1 (6 bases). Germline CDR1 and CDR2: MDHEN and SYDVKM. The V and J ends lost 6 bases and 0 bases respectively, with 21 bases between them. The CDR3 consists of 18 residues. The full variable domain, in which reference TRBV28 and TRBJ1-5 provide the parts outside the CDR3, is DVKVTQSSRYLVKRTGEKVFLECVQDMDHENMFWYRQDPGLGLRLIYFSYDVKMKEKGDIPEGYSVSREKKERFSLILESASTNQTSMYLCASRVPFRTAYSNQPQHFGDGTRLSIL.

The V call is TRBV27, the J call TRBJ2-5; D is undetermined. Germline CDR1 MNHEY, CDR2 SMNVEV (reference sequence). V was trimmed by 6 bases and J by 5 bases, leaving 19 bases between them. This CDR3 spans 15 amino acids. The CDR3 sequence is CASRMSVAGRETQYF. The DNA for the CDR3 is TGTGCCAGCAGGATGTCCGTCGCCGGTCGGGAGACCCAGTACTTC.

The genes are TRBV28 and TRBJ1-1, with 7 nucleotides matching TRBD1. CDR3 length: 14 amino acids. With 5 bases clipped from V and 11 bases from J, the junction kept 14 bases outside the gene matches. Germline V gives CDR1 MDHEN, CDR2 SYDVKM. The CDR3: CASSGPNRGRSAFF. The CDR3 region has the DNA TGTGCCAGCAGTGGACCTAACAGGGGACGAAGTGCTTTCTTT.